The clone carrying this TCR beta chain appeared a single time. TCRdb analysed the RT-PCR reads with MiXCR anew, one entry per CDR3 protein. The sample yields fewer than 800,000 distinct CDR3 sequences, 13% to 15% seen once. Germline CDR1 reads MNHEY; CDR2 reads SMNVEV (reference sequence). Trimming took 8 bases from V and 8 from J, leaving 22 bases between them. This CDR3 contains 14 residues. The TCR originated in a female donor in good health, serving as a healthy control. The sequenced material came from memory CD4+ T cells from blood. The rearrangement links TRBV27 to TRBJ2-7; maybe TRBD2 (6 bases). CDR3 region: CASATGDSRRKQYF. As DNA, the CDR3 is TGTGCCAGCGCAACGGGGGACTCCCGGCGGAAGCAGTACTTC.